These T cell receptor beta chains were read from a single sample in a study of technical replicates of blood from a handful of donors. Sequencing was performed with immunoSEQ multiplex PCR; in TCRdb, only in-frame clones are kept and a portion is missing. The repertoire holds over 50,000 clones, with around 97% as singletons. The sample consisted of T cells isolated from PBMCs. These receptors all stem from a human donor in good health. Both conserved end residues are part of each CDR3. D genes are given only for firm matches. Clone size appears in some rows only: once, few, many, or a class for an expanded clone.

NA	TRBV6-1	TRBD1	TRBJ1-1	CASGDRPVNTEAFF	TGTGCCAGCGGGGACAGGCCCGTGAACACTGAAGCTTTCTTT
once	TRBV7-2	TRBD1	TRBJ1-4	CASSRDRGDEKLFF	TGTGCCAGCAGCCGCGACAGGGGCGATGAAAAACTGTTTTTT
NA	TRBV6-6	NA	TRBJ1-1	CASKDTLGNTEAFF	TGTGCCAGCAAAGACACGTTAGGGAACACTGAAGCTTTCTTT
NA	TRBV14	NA	TRBJ2-5	CASRDNQKETQYF	TGTGCCAGCAGGGACAACCAAAAAGAGACCCAGTACTTC
NA	TRBV13	NA	TRBJ2-2	CASSTGTGYLEPGGGNTGELFF	TGTGCCAGCAGCACCGGTACAGGGTACCTTGAACCTGGCGGAGGGAACACCGGGGAGCTGTTTTTT
NA	TRBV2	NA	TRBJ1-5	CASSLTGFNQPQHF	TGTGCCAGCAGCCTTACAGGGTTCAATCAGCCCCAGCATTTT
once	TRBV6-5	NA	TRBJ2-7	CASSEGTFTYEQYF	TGTGCCAGCAGTGAGGGGACATTCACCTACGAGCAGTACTTC
NA	TRBV2	TRBD1	TRBJ1-5	CASRGDRGSNQPQHF	TGTGCCAGCAGGGGGGACAGGGGGAGCAATCAGCCCCAGCATTTT
NA	TRBV25-1	NA	TRBJ2-1	CASQAGEQFF	TGTGCCAGCCAAGCAGGGGAGCAGTTCTTC
NA	TRBV7-8	NA	TRBJ2-2	CASSLDRAHTGELFF	TGTGCCAGCAGCTTAGACAGGGCCCACACCGGGGAGCTGTTTTTT
NA	TRBV30	TRBD2	TRBJ2-2	CAWGGVGNTGELFF	TGTGCCTGGGGGGGGGTCGGGAACACCGGGGAGCTGTTTTTT
NA	TRBV6-5	NA	TRBJ2-3	CASSYSEGIPDTQYF	TGTGCCAGCAGTTACTCAGAGGGTATTCCAGATACGCAGTATTTT
NA	TRBV6-5	NA	TRBJ2-7	CASSYRGNEQYF	TGTGCCAGCAGTTACAGGGGCAACGAGCAGTACTTC
NA	TRBV27	TRBD1	TRBJ2-6	CATSDRGYGSSGANVLTF	TGTGCCACCTCAGACAGGGGGTATGGAAGCTCTGGGGCCAACGTCCTGACTTTC
NA	TRBV5-1	NA	TRBJ2-5	CASSLVGGAPETQYF	TGCGCCAGCAGCTTGGTAGGGGGGGCCCCCGAGACCCAGTACTTC